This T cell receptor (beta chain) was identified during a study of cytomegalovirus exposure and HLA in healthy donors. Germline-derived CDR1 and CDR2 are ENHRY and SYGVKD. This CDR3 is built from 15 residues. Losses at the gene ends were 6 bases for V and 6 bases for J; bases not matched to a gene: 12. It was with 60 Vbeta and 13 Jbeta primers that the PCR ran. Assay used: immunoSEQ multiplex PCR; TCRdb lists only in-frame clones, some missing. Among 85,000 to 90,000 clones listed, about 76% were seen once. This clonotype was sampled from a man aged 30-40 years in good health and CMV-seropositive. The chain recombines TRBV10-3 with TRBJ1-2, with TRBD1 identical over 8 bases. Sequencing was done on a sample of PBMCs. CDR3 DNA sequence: TGTGCCATCAGACCAAGCGGACAGGGAATAGATGGCTACACCTTC. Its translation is CAIRPSGQGIDGYTF.